This T cell receptor beta chain was identified in a study of blood T cell repertoires in COVID-19 (dated by TCRdb to about 2020). Concerning the study at large: The collaborator samples originated in the United States, Italy and Spain and spanned the acute and convalescent phases of COVID-19. The samples were drawn from two sources: the first 160 participants of the ongoing ImmuneRACE study, and 1,000 to 1,500 subjects contributed by 6 global collaborators. The material from the prospective study consisted of cDNA or gDNA derived from T cells, B-cell-depleted T cells, or PBMCs. Subjects who had been exposed to COVID-19, were actively infected with it, or had recovered from it provided the deeply sampled blood TCRbeta repertoires that made up the dataset. The repertoires were released in a freely available public database intended as a resource for research on the immune response to SARS-CoV-2. HLA class I and class II types, where available, came from metadata supplied by the sample provider rather than from assay-based typing. Sample metadata almost always included a de-identified subject ID, COVID-19 status, age in years and sex. What the work shows at the level of the full study, not this receptor alone: The quantity of clinical and demographic metadata differed by source and by participant and was supplied without curation.

The immunoSEQ Assay, a bias-controlled multiplex PCR, was used to amplify TCRbeta CDR3 regions from genomic DNA. Per the authors' processing: The number of nucleated cells in each sample was estimated by amplification of reference gene primers within the assay. Sequence reads were collapsed and filtered to measure the absolute abundance of every unique TCRbeta CDR3 rearrangement. Productive Simpson clonality was computed per sample as the square root of Simpson's diversity index over productive rearrangements. TCRdb retrieved this table from immuneACCESS and kept in-frame rearrangements only. Not all clones are present; in checked studies, unresolved V genes account for under half, and no reason is known for the remainder. That table supplies the V and J calls and clone size; D and trimming were determined from the DNA. The sample table holds around 250,000 clones, of which 70% to 90% were seen once. The top ten clonotypes cover around 2.2% of the sample.

Counted from cysteine to phenylalanine, this CDR3 has 14 amino acids. The DNA shown is the 42-base CDR3, in frame from base 1. Via the germline V gene, CDR1 is SNHLY and CDR2 FYNNEI. V was cut back by 5 bases and J by 4 bases, leaving a gap of 14 bases between them. Another Seattle source contributed samples from volunteer blood donors who had recovered from COVID-19. Collaborating institutions collected whole blood in K2EDTA tubes following their own protocols. For TCRbeta analysis, collaborators shipped samples as frozen whole blood, isolated PBMCs, or DNA extracted from either of those sample types. As concerns this clone: There is no known antigen for this receptor. No base quality information exists; no much larger clone differs at one position.

Input material: peripheral blood. The rearrangement combines TRBV2 with TRBJ2-5; TRBD2 is perhaps the D gene, given 7 matching bases. This receptor was obtained from a man aged 30 to 45 who had recovered from COVID-19. The bases are TGTGCCAGCAGTCCCGGGGGAGGGGGAGAGACCCAGTACTTC. This yields the protein CASSPGGGGETQYF.